A selection of T cell receptor beta chains follows, all from one sample in a study of blood T cell repertoires in COVID-19. Measured with immunoSEQ multiplex PCR; TCRdb has only the in-frame clones, and not every one. The table records some 54,000 clones, 81% of them present only once. The specimen was peripheral blood. These receptor sequences come from a woman of 80 years or more with COVID-19, enrolled during active disease. Both conserved end residues are part of each CDR3. Each record gives: clone size, CDR3 length, V gene, CDR3 protein. Clone size is not always given. Where it is, it says once, few, many or a class for expanded clones.

>NA|14|TRBV3-1/TRBV3-2
CASSLREAGNTIYF
>NA|11|TRBV28
CASSLFDEQFF
>NA|14|TRBV5-4
CASSANSGTYEQYF
>NA|14|TRBV7-8
CASSLGTVNQPQHF
>NA|14|TRBV2
CASTREGGRSEQYF
>NA|13|TRBV5-1
CAGPRDSSDEQYF
>NA|15|TRBV14
CASSHDRFSGNTIYF
>NA|14|TRBV2
CASRGTATNEKLFF
>NA|14|TRBV9
CASSVGGSGNEQFF
>NA|15|TRBV7-2
CASSLRAGNSYEQYF
>NA|13|TRBV6-5
CASGGQRGGGYTF
>NA|11|TRBV7-3
CASSGAGAQFF
>NA|14|TRBV9
CASSAGNSRSEQYF
>few|15|TRBV7-9
CASKIGTKPRGEQFF
>NA|16|TRBV7-8
CASSSREAGGSYEQYF
>once|13|TRBV29-1
CSVELRALGEQYF
>few|14|TRBV5-4
CASSGFEGFETQYF
>NA|14|TRBV19
CASSRTAFVREQFF
>NA|15|TRBV20-1
CSASGGDLLQSEQFF
>NA|15|TRBV30
CAWSPSPGVSGPQHF
>NA|12|TRBV9
CASSVTGYGYTF
>NA|15|TRBV24-1
CATSDERDRDDEQFF
>NA|14|TRBV18
CASSADRMLNTIYF
>NA|17|TRBV9
CASSVEGGLAAYNEQFF
>once|16|TRBV25-1
CASSEFYGGRYNEQFF
>few|14|TRBV27
CASRWTDNTGELFF
>NA|13|TRBV29-1
CSAGTSGNYEQYF
>NA|15|TRBV5-1
CASTISGTENTEAFF
>NA|16|TRBV6-1
CASSDKSLPQSYEQYF
>once|16|TRBV5-6
CASTKPSRELTDTQYF
>NA|15|TRBV27
CASSFRQGAGNEQFF
>NA|15|TRBV5-1
CASSLGQGSGSPLHF
>NA|13|TRBV3-1/TRBV3-2
CASSLRGGETQYF
>NA|12|TRBV6-5
CASSYSSGTQYF
>NA|14|TRBV18
CASSSQGAGNTIYF
>NA|17|TRBV10-1
CASSEGAFLKVSYEQYF
>NA|15|TRBV7-3
CASSLNSGTHNEQFF
>NA|12|TRBV30
CAYGTGAYEQYF
>NA|13|TRBV6-5
CASSYSTGDGYTF
>few|14|TRBV28
CASSSDRGLYGYTF
>NA|17|TRBV29-1
CSVDSSGRPFSYNEQFF
>NA|12|TRBV6-5
CASRTGEGEQYF
>NA|16|TRBV19
CASSRRGGSSHYEQYF
>few|15|TRBV10-1
CASSGGGLAGNEQFF
>NA|16|TRBV19
CASSDPGTLNTGELFF
>NA|16|TRBV27
CASSPKRGNLDEKLFF
>NA|16|TRBV7-8
CASSSPGQGPYNEQFF
>NA|16|TRBV7-6
CASSLAWLAGGDEQFF
>NA|16|TRBV7-2
CASSLRLAGEVGEQYF
>NA|15|TRBV4-1
CASSQNSGSTDTQYF
>few|13|TRBV12-3/TRBV12-4
CASSPTSSYEQYF
>NA|11|TRBV28
CASSFGALVAF
>NA|14|TRBV29-1
CSVEAGQSYNEQFF
>NA|15|TRBV3-1/TRBV3-2
CASSQASGSGNTIYF
>NA|15|TRBV5-5
CASSFEAGGPDTQYF
>NA|16|TRBV5-1
CASSLASTGGAGTQYF